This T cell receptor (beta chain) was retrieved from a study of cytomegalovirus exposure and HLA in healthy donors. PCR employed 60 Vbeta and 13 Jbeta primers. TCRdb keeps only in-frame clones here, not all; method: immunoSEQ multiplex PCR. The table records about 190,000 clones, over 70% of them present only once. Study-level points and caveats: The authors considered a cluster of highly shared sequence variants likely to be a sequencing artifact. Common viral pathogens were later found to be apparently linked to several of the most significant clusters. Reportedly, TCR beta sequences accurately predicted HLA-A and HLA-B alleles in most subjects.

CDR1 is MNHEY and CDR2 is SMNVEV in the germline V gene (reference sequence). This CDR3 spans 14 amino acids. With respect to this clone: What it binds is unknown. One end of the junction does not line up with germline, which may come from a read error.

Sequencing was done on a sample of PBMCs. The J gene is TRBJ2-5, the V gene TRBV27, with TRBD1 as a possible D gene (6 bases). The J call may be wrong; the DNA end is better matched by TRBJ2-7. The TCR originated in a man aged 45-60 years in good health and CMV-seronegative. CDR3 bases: TGTGCCAGCAGCCCTTACAGGGTTTCCTCCGAGCAGTACTTC. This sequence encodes CASSPYRVSSEQYF.